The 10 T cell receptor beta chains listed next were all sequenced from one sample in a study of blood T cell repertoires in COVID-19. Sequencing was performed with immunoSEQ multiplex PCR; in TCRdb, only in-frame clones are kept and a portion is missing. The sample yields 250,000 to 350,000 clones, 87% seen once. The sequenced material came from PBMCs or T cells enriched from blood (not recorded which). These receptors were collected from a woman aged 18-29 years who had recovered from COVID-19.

The CDR3: CASSRGLSGANVLTF. The CDR3 DNA reads TGTGCCAGCAGCCGGGGACTCTCTGGGGCCAACGTCCTGACTTTC. The chain joins TRBV5-8 to TRBJ2-6; a weak D match, TRBD2 (6 bases). V dropped 4 bases and J dropped 0 bases, with 8 bases sitting between them. The CDR3 is 15 amino acids. Germline CDR1 SGHTS, CDR2 YDEGEE.

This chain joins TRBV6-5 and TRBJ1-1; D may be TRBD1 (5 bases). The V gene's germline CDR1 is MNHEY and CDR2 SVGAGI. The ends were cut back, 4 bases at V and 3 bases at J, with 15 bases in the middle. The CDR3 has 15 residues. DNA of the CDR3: TGTGCCAGCAGTTCCCCGTGGGGGGAGGACACTGAAGCTTTCTTT. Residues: CASSSPWGEDTEAFF.

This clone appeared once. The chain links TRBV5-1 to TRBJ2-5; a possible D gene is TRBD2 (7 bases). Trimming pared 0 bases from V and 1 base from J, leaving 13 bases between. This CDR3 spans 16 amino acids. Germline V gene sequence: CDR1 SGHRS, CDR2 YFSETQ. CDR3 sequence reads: CASSLDGGGLQETQYF. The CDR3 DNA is TGCGCCAGCAGCTTGGACGGCGGGGGCCTCCAAGAGACCCAGTACTTC.

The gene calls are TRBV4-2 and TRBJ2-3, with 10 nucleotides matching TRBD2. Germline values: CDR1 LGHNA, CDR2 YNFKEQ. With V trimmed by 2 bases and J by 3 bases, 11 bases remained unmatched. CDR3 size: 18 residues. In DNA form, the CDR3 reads TGTGCCAGCAGCCAATCGGCGGGGCTAGCGGGAGCAACAGATACGCAGTATTTT. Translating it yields CASSQSAGLAGATDTQYF.

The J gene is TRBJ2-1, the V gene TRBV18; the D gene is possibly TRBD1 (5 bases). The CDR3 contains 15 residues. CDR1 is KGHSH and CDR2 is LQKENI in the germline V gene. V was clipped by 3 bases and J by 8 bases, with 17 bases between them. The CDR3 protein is CASSPLGADADEQFF. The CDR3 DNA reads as TGTGCCAGCTCACCTCTTGGGGCCGACGCGGATGAGCAGTTCTTC. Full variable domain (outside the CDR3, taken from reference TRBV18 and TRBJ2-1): NAGVMQNPRHLVRRRGQEARLRCSPMKGHSHVYWYRQLPEEGLKFMVYLQKENIIDESGMPKERFSAEFPKEGPSILRIQQVVRGDSAAYFCASSPLGADADEQFFGPGTRLTVL.

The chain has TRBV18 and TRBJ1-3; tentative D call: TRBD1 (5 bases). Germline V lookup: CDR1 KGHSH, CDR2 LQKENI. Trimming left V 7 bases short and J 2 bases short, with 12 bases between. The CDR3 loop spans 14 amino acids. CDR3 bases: TGTGCCAGCTTTGCCGTAGGGGCTGGAAACACCATATATTTT. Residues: CASFAVGAGNTIYF.

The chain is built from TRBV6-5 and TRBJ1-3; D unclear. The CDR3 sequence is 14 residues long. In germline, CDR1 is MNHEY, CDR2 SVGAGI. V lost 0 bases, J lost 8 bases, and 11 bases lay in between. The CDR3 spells CASSYSNSADTIYF. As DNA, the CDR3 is TGTGCCAGCAGTTACTCGAACAGTGCCGACACCATATATTTT.

This CDR3 is CSVRRWGGAQDEQFF. As DNA, the CDR3 is TGCAGCGTCCGAAGGTGGGGGGGCGCCCAAGATGAGCAGTTCTTC. The chain has TRBV29-1 and TRBJ2-1; TRBD2 might be the D (7 bases). The CDR3 has 15 amino acids. V was clipped by 6 bases and J by 8 bases, with 23 bases between them. The V gene's germline CDR1 is SQVTM and CDR2 ANQGSEA.

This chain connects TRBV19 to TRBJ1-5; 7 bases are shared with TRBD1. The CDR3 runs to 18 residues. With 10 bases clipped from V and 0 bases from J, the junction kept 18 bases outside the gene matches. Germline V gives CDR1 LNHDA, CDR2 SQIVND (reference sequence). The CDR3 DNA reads TGTGCCACATCTGACAGGGTAGGACACCCCCTTAGCAATCAGCCCCAGCATTTT. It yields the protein CATSDRVGHPLSNQPQHF.

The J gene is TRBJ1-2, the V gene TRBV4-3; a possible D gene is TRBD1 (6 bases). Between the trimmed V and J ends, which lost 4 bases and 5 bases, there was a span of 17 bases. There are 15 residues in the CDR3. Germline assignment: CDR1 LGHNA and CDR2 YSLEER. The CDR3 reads CASSLYRDNSYGYTF. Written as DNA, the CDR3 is TGCGCCAGCAGCCTATACCGGGACAATTCTTATGGCTACACCTTC.